One sample yielded the 2 T cell receptor beta chains listed below, sequenced in a study of T cells in Graves' hyperthyroidism and ophthalmopathy. Amplification of TCR beta CDR3 regions was performed using RNA transcripts as template. An initial round of RT-PCR targeting the TCR CDR3 relied on the HTBI primer set. TCRdb recomputed calls from the multiplex PCR reads with MiXCR, one row per CDR3 protein. The sample shows about 400,000 distinct CDR3 sequences, 20% to 25% of them seen only once. The source material was blood. These receptors were collected from a man aged 50 to 60 with Graves' hyperthyroidism.

The chain recombines TRBV19 with TRBJ1-2; D is undetermined. V dropped 9 bases and J dropped 0 bases, with 2 bases sitting between them. CDR3 length equals 10 residues. In germline, CDR1 is LNHDA, CDR2 SQIVND (reference sequence). CDR3 sequence: CASTNYGYTF. The CDR3 DNA reads TGTGCCAGCACTAACTATGGCTACACCTTC.

This rearrangement joins TRBV27 to TRBJ1-4; D is undetermined. The V end lost 3 bases, the J end lost 4 bases, and 9 bases lay between the germline ends. The V gene's germline CDR1 is MNHEY and CDR2 SMNVEV (reference sequence). CDR3 length equals 14 residues. The CDR3 DNA reads as TGTGCCAGCAGTTTCGCGGGGATTAATGAAAAACTGTTTTTT. The encoded protein is CASSFAGINEKLFF.